This T cell receptor (beta chain) was obtained from a study of OX40 agonist ivuxolimab in advanced cancers. Study-level information: With ivuxolimab, an agonistic anti-OX40 (CD134) antibody, patients were treated. Study-wide results and caveats: At doses 0.1 to 3.0 mg/kg, CD4+ and CD8+ clones expanded.

A remark on this clone: Its antigen remains unidentified.

The V end lost 1 base, the J end lost 3 bases, and 10 bases lay between the germline ends. The CDR3 loop spans 14 amino acids. The germline V gene has CDR1 GTSNPN and CDR2 SVGIG (reference sequence). The method was immunoSEQ multiplex PCR; TCRdb's version includes in-frame clones alone and lacks a portion of them. The table records around 67,000 clones, 80% of them present only once. This sequence joins TRBV30 and TRBJ2-4; tentative D call: TRBD2 (6 bases). The source material was CD4+ or CD8+ T cells sorted from blood, sampled in a trial of the OX40 agonist ivuxolimab. This receptor was taken from an adult with an advanced solid tumor such as melanoma, head and neck, liver or kidney cancer. As DNA, the CDR3 is TGTGCCTGGAGTGGGGACTTTTTCAAAAACATTCAGTACTTC. Translated: CAWSGDFFKNIQYF.